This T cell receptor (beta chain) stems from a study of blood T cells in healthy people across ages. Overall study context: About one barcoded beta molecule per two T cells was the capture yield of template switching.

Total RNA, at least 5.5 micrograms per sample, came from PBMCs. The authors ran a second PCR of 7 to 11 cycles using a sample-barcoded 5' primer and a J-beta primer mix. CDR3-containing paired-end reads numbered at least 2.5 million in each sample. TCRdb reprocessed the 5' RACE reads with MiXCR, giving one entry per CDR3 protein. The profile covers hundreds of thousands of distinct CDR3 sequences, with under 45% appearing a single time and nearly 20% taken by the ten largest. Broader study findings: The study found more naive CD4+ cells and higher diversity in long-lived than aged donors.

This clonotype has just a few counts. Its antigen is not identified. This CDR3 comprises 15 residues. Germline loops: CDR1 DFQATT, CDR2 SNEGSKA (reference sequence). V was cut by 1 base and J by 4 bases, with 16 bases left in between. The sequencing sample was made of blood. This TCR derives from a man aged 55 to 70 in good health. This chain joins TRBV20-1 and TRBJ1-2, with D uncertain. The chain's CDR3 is CSARGEVVRSYGYTF. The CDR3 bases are TGCAGTGCTAGAGGGGAGGTGGTCAGGTCCTATGGCTACACCTTC.